Following are 19 T cell receptor beta chains from one sample sequenced in a study of cytomegalovirus exposure and HLA in healthy donors. Generated by immunoSEQ multiplex PCR, the TCRdb table keeps only in-frame clones and is missing some. This table holds about 120,000 clones, 89% found once. Sequencing used PBMCs. These receptors all stem from a woman in her late teens or twenties in good health and CMV-seronegative.

The sample holds a few counts of this clone. The CDR3 spells CASSIAGTSGTDTQYF. CDR3 DNA sequence: TGTGCCAGCAGCATAGCGGGGACTAGCGGCACAGATACGCAGTATTTT. The chain couples TRBV6-4 to TRBJ2-3; 10 bases match TRBD2. Germline trimming cut 6 bases from V and 1 base from J; bases unmatched to any gene: 7. The CDR3 is made up of 16 amino acids. Germline values: CDR1 MRHNA, CDR2 SNTAGT.

The chain is built from TRBV18 and TRBJ1-3; D gene unclear. The V gene lost 5 bases and the J gene lost 1 base, with 6 bases spanning the gap. The V gene's germline CDR1 is KGHSH and CDR2 LQKENI. The CDR3 has 13 amino acids. DNA for the CDR3: TGTGCCAGCTCAGATACTTCTGGAAACACCATATATTTT. It translates to CASSDTSGNTIYF. The complete variable domain, with remaining parts taken from reference TRBV18 and TRBJ1-3, reads NAGVMQNPRHLVRRRGQEARLRCSPMKGHSHVYWYRQLPEEGLKFMVYLQKENIIDESGMPKERFSAEFPKEGPSILRIQQVVRGDSAAYFCASSDTSGNTIYFGEGSWLTVV.

The chain combines TRBV4-3 with TRBJ2-2; TRBD1 matches 8 bases. The CDR3 consists of 17 residues. V shed 0 bases, J shed 2 bases, and the junction held 5 bases outside the gene matches. Germline CDR1 and CDR2: LGHNA and YSLEER. CDR3 in DNA: TGCGCCAGCAGCCAAGACTTAGGACAGGGTAACACCGGGGAGCTGTTTTTT. Translated, it gives CASSQDLGQGNTGELFF.

V and J are TRBV18 and TRBJ1-1; D may be TRBD1 (6 bases). The CDR3 length is 16 residues. V lost 3 bases to trimming and J lost 1 base, with 15 bases between them. From germline, CDR1 is KGHSH and CDR2 LQKENI. In DNA form, the CDR3 reads TGTGCCAGCTCACCGAGGACAGCGTACGAGAACACTGAAGCTTTCTTT. As protein: CASSPRTAYENTEAFF.

The gene calls are TRBV6-5 and TRBJ1-2; D gene ambiguous. V gave up 6 bases and J gave up 6 bases, with 20 bases separating them. The CDR3 consists of 15 residues. Germline CDR1 reads MNHEY; CDR2 reads SVGAGI. CDR3 DNA sequence: TGTGCCAGCAGCAACTATAGAGGGCAGGTGGATGGCTACACCTTC. It encodes CASSNYRGQVDGYTF.

The J gene is TRBJ1-2, the V gene TRBV4-1; a weak D match, TRBD1 (6 bases). CDR3 size: 18 residues. Germline CDR1 reads MGHRA; CDR2 reads YSYEKL. The germline V and J ends were trimmed by 0 bases and 1 base, with 18 bases remaining between them. CDR3 DNA sequence: TGCGCCAGCAGCCAAGAGACAGGCGTACAATTTTTTAACTATGGCTACACCTTC. The encoded protein is CASSQETGVQFFNYGYTF.

The chain uses TRBV6-6 and TRBJ1-1; 7 nucleotides line up with TRBD1. Per germline, CDR1 MNHNY and CDR2 SVGAGI (reference sequence). The V segment lost 4 bases and the J segment 1 base; nucleotides outside the gene matches: 9. The CDR3 sequence is 16 residues long. CDR3 DNA: TGTGCCAGCAGTTTCCTCAGGGGGGACCGGAACACTGAAGCTTTCTTT. Amino acid sequence: CASSFLRGDRNTEAFF.

In its sample, this clone was seen once. The chain carries TRBV4-3 and TRBJ1-4, with 7 nucleotides matching TRBD1. The germline CDR1 and CDR2 sequences are LGHNA and YSLEER. The CDR3 extends over 15 amino acids. The junction had 10 bases not matched to a gene; V was cut back by 4 bases and J by 8 bases. CDR3 DNA: TGCGCCAGCAGCCCCGGGAAAGGGGGCGAGGAAAAACTGTTTTTT. Amino acid sequence: CASSPGKGGEEKLFF.

The chain links TRBV30 to TRBJ2-5; unclear D gene. CDR3 length: 12 residues. Trimming removed 2 bases at V and 5 bases at J, with 9 bases between. The V gene's germline CDR1 is GTSNPN and CDR2 SVGIG (reference sequence). CDR3 region: CAWSISEETQYF. Written as DNA, the CDR3 is TGTGCCTGGAGTATATCGGAGGAGACCCAGTACTTC.

The genes are TRBV30 and TRBJ1-2, with 9 bases identical to TRBD1. CDR3 length: 13 amino acids. Losses at the gene ends were 1 base for V and 8 bases for J; bases not matched to a gene: 5. CDR1 is GTSNPN and CDR2 is SVGIG in the germline V gene (reference sequence). This chain's CDR3 is CAWSEGQGGGYTF. The CDR3 DNA sequence: TGTGCCTGGAGTGAGGGACAGGGCGGCGGCTACACCTTC.

This clone showed up just once. The J gene is TRBJ1-5, the V gene TRBV5-6; 7 nucleotides line up with TRBD1. The CDR3 runs to 16 residues. With 5 bases clipped from V and 4 bases from J, the junction kept 12 bases outside the gene matches. The germline V gene has CDR1 SGHDT and CDR2 YYEEEE. DNA of the CDR3: TGTGCCAGCAGTTCCGGGCCAGGGGGTAGGAATCAGCCCCAGCATTTT. It encodes CASSSGPGGRNQPQHF.

CDR3: CAWSPGHSNSGNTIYF. In DNA form, the CDR3 reads TGTGCCTGGAGCCCGGGACACAGTAACTCTGGAAACACCATATATTTT. The V and J genes are TRBV30 and TRBJ1-3; TRBD1 might be the D (6 bases). Germline lookup yields CDR1 GTSNPN and CDR2 SVGIG (reference sequence). Trimming stripped 3 bases from V and 0 bases from J, with 15 bases between. There are 16 residues in the CDR3.

The chain joins TRBV6-5 to TRBJ1-2; D unclear. V was shortened by 6 bases and J by 2 bases, with 10 bases between the two germline ends. CDR1 is MNHEY and CDR2 is SVGAGI in the germline V gene. CDR3 size: 13 residues. The CDR3 coding sequence is TGTGCCAGCAGCCAATCAACAAACTATGGCTACACCTTC. Translation gives CASSQSTNYGYTF.

CDR3 loop: CASSQRSGDEQYF. For the CDR3, the DNA is TGCGCCAGCAGCCAGAGAAGCGGGGACGAGCAGTACTTC. This chain uses TRBV4-1 with TRBJ2-7, with 7 bases identical to TRBD2. Germline CDR1 MGHRA, CDR2 YSYEKL. The junction had 4 bases not matched to a gene; V was cut back by 3 bases and J by 5 bases. This CDR3 contains 13 residues.

The rearrangement joins TRBV28 to TRBJ2-1; D possibly corresponds to TRBD2 (6 bases). CDR3 length: 18 residues. CDR1 and CDR2 (germline): MDHEN, SYDVKM. Trimming removed 3 bases from V and 1 base from J, with 19 bases in between. The CDR3 DNA follows: TGTGCCAGCAGTTTGCAGGGATTCGGGAGCAGGTCCTACAATGAGCAGTTCTTC. It specifies CASSLQGFGSRSYNEQFF.

This chain connects TRBV13 to TRBJ2-3, with 9 bases identical to TRBD2. Germline CDR1 is PRHDT and CDR2 is FYEKMQ (reference sequence). The CDR3 has 16 residues. With V trimmed by 3 bases and J by 6 bases, 10 bases remained unmatched. In nucleotides, the CDR3 is TGTGCCAGCAGCTTCTCCCCAGCGGGGGGCCTCGATACGCAGTATTTT. Translated: CASSFSPAGGLDTQYF.

As to this clone: A junction boundary mismatches the germline segment, possibly from a read error. The rearrangement uses TRBV7-7 and TRBJ2-3; D might be TRBD1 (5 bases). CDR3 length: 13 residues. Germline CDR1 SSHAT, CDR2 FNYEAQ (reference sequence). For the CDR3, the DNA is TGTGCTAGCAGCTTAGGTCAGGGTGATACGCAGTATTTT. This gives the protein CASSLGQGDTQYF.

The chain couples TRBV7-2 to TRBJ2-7; 9 bases are shared with TRBD2. Germline CDR1 is SGHTA and CDR2 is FQGNSA. V was pared by 1 base and J by 3 bases, with 4 bases of the junction left unmatched. The length of the CDR3 is 15 residues. The CDR3 coding sequence is TGTGCCAGCAGCTTAGTAGCGGGAGAGGTCTACGAGCAGTACTTC. This sequence encodes CASSLVAGEVYEQYF. Based on the CDR3 plus reference TRBV7-2 and TRBJ2-7, the full variable domain is GAGVSQSPSNKVTEKGKDVELRCDPISGHTALYWYRQSLGQGLEFLIYFQGNSAPDKSGLPSDRFSAERTGGSVSTLTIQRTQQEDSAVYLCASSLVAGEVYEQYFGPGTRLTVT.

This clone was detected a few times. The CDR3 is CASSRTQGSNQPQHF. The CDR3 nucleotides read TGTGCCAGCAGTCGGACTCAAGGTAGCAATCAGCCCCAGCATTTT. The chain joins TRBV28 to TRBJ1-5; the D is unclear. The V gene lost 5 bases and the J gene lost 0 bases, with 11 bases spanning the gap. There are 15 residues in the CDR3. Germline V gene data show CDR1 as MDHEN and CDR2 as SYDVKM. Using reference TRBV28 and TRBJ1-5 for the parts outside the CDR3, the full variable domain is DVKVTQSSRYLVKRTGEKVFLECVQDMDHENMFWYRQDPGLGLRLIYFSYDVKMKEKGDIPEGYSVSREKKERFSLILESASTNQTSMYLCASSRTQGSNQPQHFGDGTRLSIL.